This T cell receptor beta chain comes out of a study of CD8 T cells in ankylosing spondylitis. Generation of TCR beta libraries employed quantitative 5'-RACE incorporating molecular barcodes. TCRdb ran MiXCR on the 5' RACE reads and lists one entry per CDR3 protein. The data hold approximately 180,000 distinct CDR3 sequences, with around a sixth observed a single time. This clonotype was recorded only once. Its antigen is still unknown. Study outcomes and limitations: Peripheral blood held disease-linked clones only at relatively low frequency, and these were CD8+.

The germline V gene has CDR1 MNHEY and CDR2 SVGAGI. This CDR3 has 13 residues. Trimming pared 5 bases from V and 2 bases from J, leaving 10 bases between. The sample was blood, either unsorted or a sorted T cell fraction (not recorded which). This TCR came from a male donor aged 5 to 29 with ankylosing spondylitis or in good health (not recorded which). The chain has TRBV6-5 and TRBJ2-7; the D gene is possibly TRBD1 (6 bases). CDR3 coding DNA: TGTGCCAGCAGTAAACAGGGTACCTACGAGCAGTACTTC. This translates into CASSKQGTYEQYF.